The next 20 T cell receptor beta chains were all read from a single sample in a study of blood T cells in healthy people across ages. Combining a sample-barcoded 5' primer with a J-beta primer mix, a second PCR ran for roughly 7 to 12 cycles. From the 5' RACE reads, TCRdb called clonotypes with MiXCR, one entry per CDR3 protein. This table holds approximately 810,000 distinct CDR3 sequences, 29% found once. The material sequenced was blood. Every receptor here comes from a woman older than 75 in good health.

This clonotype was detected many times. The V call is TRBV5-1, the J call TRBJ2-3; the match to TRBD2 covers 9 bases. The CDR3 consists of 14 residues. V gave up 4 bases and J gave up 6 bases; unmatched junction bases: 6. CDR1 is SGHRS and CDR2 is YFSETQ in the germline V gene. CDR3 in DNA: TGCGCCAGCAGCCCCGGGACTAGCATTGATACGCAGTATTTT. This gives the protein CASSPGTSIDTQYF.

This chain joins TRBV20-1 and TRBJ2-5; D perhaps matches TRBD2 (6 bases). CDR3 size: 11 residues. V dropped 1 base and J dropped 11 bases, with 11 bases sitting between them. Germline V gene lookup returns CDR1 DFQATT and CDR2 SNEGSKA (reference sequence). The CDR3 region has the DNA TGCAGTGCTAGAGGGGGGACTGAGCAGTACTTC. Its protein product is CSARGGTEQYF.

A few counts support this clonotype. The gene calls are TRBV6-5 and TRBJ1-5, with 7 nucleotides matching TRBD1. Germline assignment: CDR1 MNHEY and CDR2 SVGAGI. J gave up 6 bases and V 6 bases, and 8 bases lay outside the gene matches. The CDR3 covers 14 residues. The CDR3 bases are TGTGCCAGCAGAACTACAGGGGAATCTCAGCCCCAGCATTTT. It specifies CASRTTGESQPQHF.

This clonotype occurred many times. This chain links TRBV20-1 with TRBJ2-7; 7 bases map to TRBD2. The CDR3 sequence is 11 residues long. Trimming cost V 6 bases and J 6 bases; bases outside gene matches: 5. Looked up from germline, CDR1 is DFQATT and CDR2 is SNEGSKA (reference sequence). The CDR3 loop reads CSAGGVGEQYF. CDR3 DNA sequence: TGCAGTGCGGGGGGGGTAGGCGAGCAGTACTTC.

The J gene is TRBJ1-5, the V gene TRBV28; D might be TRBD1 (5 bases). CDR3 length equals 16 residues. Germline loops: CDR1 MDHEN, CDR2 SYDVKM. Trimming left V 3 bases short and J 1 base short, with 13 bases between. This CDR3 is CASSFVRGRSNQPQHF. In DNA, the CDR3 is TGTGCCAGCAGTTTCGTAAGGGGTCGGAGCAATCAGCCCCAGCATTTT.

This clonotype was seen repeatedly, ten times or more. V and J are TRBV12-3 or TRBV12-4 and TRBJ1-5; 9 bases agree with TRBD1. Trimming removed 6 bases from V and 2 bases from J; junction bases left unmatched: 2. The CDR3 spans 14 residues. The DNA for the CDR3 is TGTGCCAGCAGCCGGACAGGGGGCAATCAGCCCCAGCATTTT. Amino acid sequence: CASSRTGGNQPQHF.

This clonotype was found many times. This CDR3 reads CASSAVAGGARETQYF. CDR3 DNA sequence: TGTGCCAGCAGCGCTGTAGCGGGGGGCGCACGGGAGACCCAGTACTTC. The chain joins TRBV3-1 to TRBJ2-5, with 10 bases that match TRBD2. The germline V gene encodes CDR1 LGHDT and CDR2 YNNKEL (reference sequence). The CDR3 contains 16 residues. J was trimmed by 5 bases and V by 5 bases; bases with no gene match: 11.

The gene calls are TRBV4-3 and TRBJ2-3; D perhaps matches TRBD2 (6 bases). Germline lookup yields CDR1 LGHNA and CDR2 YSLEER. The CDR3 contains 17 residues. V was cut by 0 bases and J by 3 bases, with 16 bases left in between. Here the CDR3 DNA reads TGCGCCAGCAGCCAAGACCCCTGGGCAGGGAGGACAGATACGCAGTATTTT. It is translated as CASSQDPWAGRTDTQYF.

In the case of this clonotype: One base away lies a much larger clone, so this may be a sequencing read error. The rearrangement joins TRBV20-1 to TRBJ2-7; D is perhaps TRBD1 or TRBD2 (6 bases each). This CDR3 region has 14 residues. CDR1 and CDR2 from the germline V gene are DFQATT and SNEGSKA (reference sequence). The CDR3: CSVSRGGSPYGQYF. CDR3 bases: TGCAGTGTATCGAGAGGGGGGAGTCCCTACGGGCAGTACTTC.

This clonotype showed up many times. V and J are TRBV5-1 and TRBJ2-5, with TRBD1 matching over 11 bases. Germline values: CDR1 SGHRS, CDR2 YFSETQ. Trimming took 4 bases from V and 11 from J; bases not matched to a gene: 10. The CDR3 consists of 14 residues. The CDR3 region has the DNA TGCGCCAGCAGCGGAGGACAGGGGGCACGGGAGCAGTACTTC. This codes for CASSGGQGAREQYF.

This clonotype was recorded many times. The chain is built from TRBV7-2 and TRBJ1-2; D uncertain. Per germline, CDR1 SGHTA and CDR2 FQGNSA. The CDR3 spans 18 residues. V dropped 5 bases and J dropped 4 bases, with 26 bases sitting between them. This CDR3 is CASSPPGSSFGMPYGYTF. For the CDR3, the DNA is TGTGCCAGCAGCCCACCAGGTTCTTCATTTGGGATGCCCTATGGCTACACCTTC. Full variable domain (remainder filled in from reference TRBV7-2 and TRBJ1-2): GAGVSQSPSNKVTEKGKDVELRCDPISGHTALYWYRQSLGQGLEFLIYFQGNSAPDKSGLPSDRFSAERTGGSVSTLTIQRTQQEDSAVYLCASSPPGSSFGMPYGYTFGSGTRLTVV.

This chain uses TRBV27 with TRBJ2-7, with a weak D call TRBD1 (5 bases). The CDR3 contains 13 residues. V lost 5 bases and J lost 4, with 12 bases in between. CDR1 is MNHEY, CDR2 SMNVEV, per germline (reference sequence). The DNA for the CDR3 is TGTGCCAGCAGTCCGGTCAGGGAATACGAGCAGTACTTC. Its protein is CASSPVREYEQYF.

The sample holds many counts of this clonotype. CDR3 sequence reads: CASSQEERGSYNEQFF. As DNA, the CDR3 is TGTGCCAGCAGCCAAGAAGAGCGGGGGTCCTACAATGAGCAGTTCTTC. J is TRBJ2-1 and V is TRBV4-2, with 8 bases that match TRBD2. The CDR3 sequence is 16 residues long. CDR1 and CDR2 from the germline V gene are LGHNA and YNFKEQ. J lost 1 base, V lost 0 bases, and 2 bases had no gene match.

This clonotype came up many times. The V gene is TRBV29-1, the J gene TRBJ1-2; D might be TRBD1 (5 bases). The CDR3 consists of 12 residues. The ends were cut back, 6 bases at V and 4 bases at J, with 12 bases in the middle. Germline lookup yields CDR1 SQVTM and CDR2 ANQGSEA. CDR3 residues: CSVMAGSYGYTF. The CDR3 DNA follows: TGCAGCGTGATGGCAGGGTCCTATGGCTACACCTTC.

The V gene is TRBV5-5, the J gene TRBJ2-5; possibly TRBD2 for D (5 bases). V lost 1 base to trimming and J lost 1 base, with 8 bases between them. The germline CDR1 and CDR2 sequences are SGHKS and YYEKEE (reference sequence). This CDR3 comprises 14 residues. This chain's CDR3 is CASSLRLSQETQYF. CDR3 bases: TGTGCCAGCAGCTTGAGACTATCCCAAGAGACCCAGTACTTC.

The chain recombines TRBV5-4 with TRBJ1-6, with a possible D match to TRBD1 (5 bases). Germline V gives CDR1 SGHNT, CDR2 YYREEE (reference sequence). The CDR3 loop spans 17 amino acids. Deletions cut 2 bases from V and 0 bases from J, with 12 bases between. The CDR3 is CASSFGAVSSYNSPLHF. In nucleotides, the CDR3 is TGTGCCAGCAGCTTCGGGGCAGTGAGCTCCTATAATTCACCCCTCCACTTT.

Remarks on this clonotype: A read error may explain this, as a much larger clone is one base away. This chain joins TRBV12-3 or TRBV12-4 and TRBJ1-2, with unresolved D. V gave up 6 bases and J gave up 4 bases, with 12 bases separating them. CDR3 length equals 13 residues. This chain's CDR3 is CASRMAVSYGYTF. CDR3 nucleotides: TGTGCCAGCAGAATGGCTGTTAGCTATGGCTACACCTTC.

With regard to this clonotype: A single base separates this from a much larger clone, so it may be a read error. The chain carries TRBV7-2 and TRBJ2-5; 8 nucleotides line up with TRBD2. The germline gives CDR1 SGHTA, CDR2 FQGNSA. J lost 1 base, V lost 6 bases, and 10 bases had no gene match. This CDR3 is built from 16 residues. The CDR3 sequence: CASRRDWTSSQETQYF. The CDR3 nucleotides are TGTGCCAGCAGGCGAGACTGGACTAGCAGCCAAGAGACCCAGTACTTC.

This clonotype was counted at least ten times. V is TRBV6-2 or TRBV6-3 and J is TRBJ2-1; TRBD2 agrees at 7 bases. Germline CDR1 is MNHEY and CDR2 is SVGEGT. The CDR3 consists of 13 residues. The junction had 5 bases not matched to a gene; V was cut back by 6 bases and J by 6 bases. CDR3 nucleotide sequence: TGTGCCAGCAGGGGGGGGGGTCTCAATGAGCAGTTCTTC. This sequence encodes CASRGGGLNEQFF.

Only a few counts were recorded for this clonotype. One junction end disagrees with the germline gene, perhaps due to a read error. The chain is built from TRBV6-1 and TRBJ1-1, with 8 bases aligning to TRBD1. Germline CDR1 and CDR2: MNHNS and SASEGT. The CDR3 extends over 18 amino acids. Here the CDR3 DNA reads TGTGCCGGCAGTGACGGTCCAGGGGGCGCTCCCCAGAACACTGAAGCTTTCTTT. Protein sequence: CAGSDGPGGAPQNTEAFF.